Shown below are 26 T cell receptor beta chains from a single sample sequenced in a study of CXCR3-negative and CXCR3-positive naive CD8 T cells. The libraries of TRB cDNA were prepared using 5' RACE with UMI labels. TCRdb re-called the 5' RACE reads and gives one entry per CDR3 protein, without DNA. The listing contains 70,000 to 95,000 distinct CDR3 sequences. Material: naive CXCR3- CD8+ T cells from blood. Sample subset: CD45RO-CCR7+CD27+CD95- naive CD8+ T cells lacking CXCR3 (TNR3-). Receptors were obtained from a human donor in good health. Some clones in this sample may be carry-over from other donors' samples.

The gene calls are TRBV10-3 and TRBJ2-7. Germline values: CDR1 ENHRY, CDR2 SYGVKD. The CDR3 has 12 amino acids. This CDR3 is CASGDEAYEQYF.

The V gene is TRBV2, the J gene TRBJ2-3; TCRdb proposes TRBD1, but this gene call is untestable without DNA. This CDR3 spans 15 amino acids. The germline CDR1 and CDR2 sequences are SNHLY and FYNNEI. The chain's CDR3 is CASRARQGSTDTQYF.

This chain connects TRBV7-9 to TRBJ2-1; TCRdb's D call of TRBD2 is untestable without DNA. The CDR3 spans 16 residues. Germline V lookup: CDR1 SEHNR, CDR2 FQNEAQ (reference sequence). This CDR3 reads CASSFLAGGRTDEQFF.

V usage is TRBV25-1 and J usage is TRBJ2-2; TCRdb proposes TRBD1, but this gene call is untestable without DNA. Per the germline V gene, CDR1 is MGHDK and CDR2 is SYGVNS. CDR3 length equals 16 residues. CDR3 protein: CASSEPRTGSTGELFF.

V and J are TRBV29-1 and TRBJ2-3; with no DNA, the TCRdb D assignment of TRBD1 cannot be verified. This CDR3 has 14 amino acids. Germline V gene lookup returns CDR1 SQVTM and CDR2 ANQGSEA. CDR3 in amino acids: CSVELPGITDTQYF.

The chain couples TRBV20-1 to TRBJ2-7; as DNA is missing, the TRBD1 call by TCRdb cannot be tested. The CDR3 extends over 14 amino acids. Germline loops: CDR1 DFQATT, CDR2 SNEGSKA (reference sequence). The CDR3 here is CSARERGFPYEQYF.

V usage is TRBV7-2 and J usage is TRBJ2-7; with no DNA, the TCRdb D assignment of TRBD2 cannot be verified. This CDR3 has 15 residues. Germline CDR1 is SGHTA and CDR2 is FQGNSA. CDR3 in amino acids: CASSLDKGGTYEQYF.

The chain has TRBV20-1 and TRBJ1-1; with no DNA, the TCRdb D assignment of TRBD1 cannot be verified. Per germline, CDR1 DFQATT and CDR2 SNEGSKA (reference sequence). This CDR3 region has 14 residues. CDR3 region: CSARTGGTNTEAFF.

V is TRBV28 and J is TRBJ2-2; there is no DNA to check the TCRdb D call of TRBD2. There are 14 residues in the CDR3. Germline lookup yields CDR1 MDHEN and CDR2 SYDVKM. This CDR3 reads CASSAGLHTGELFF. The full variable domain, in which reference TRBV28 and TRBJ2-2 provide the parts outside the CDR3, is DVKVTQSSRYLVKRTGEKVFLECVQDMDHENMFWYRQDPGLGLRLIYFSYDVKMKEKGDIPEGYSVSREKKERFSLILESASTNQTSMYLCASSAGLHTGELFFGEGSRLTVL.

The genes are TRBV20-1 and TRBJ2-3; the TRBD2 assignment by TCRdb is unverifiable without DNA. CDR3 size: 17 residues. Germline CDR1 and CDR2: DFQATT and SNEGSKA (reference sequence). CDR3 in amino acids: CSARDPRDGGPLNTQYF.

This chain joins TRBV29-1 and TRBJ2-7. CDR3 size: 13 residues. Germline V CDR1 and CDR2: SQVTM, ANQGSEA. This chain's CDR3 is CSVLTVNHYEQYF.

The genes are TRBV27 and TRBJ2-1; TCRdb indicates TRBD2, and absent DNA this call remains unverified. This CDR3 has 19 amino acids. The germline V gene encodes CDR1 MNHEY and CDR2 SMNVEV (reference sequence). CDR3 region: CASSLPTPDLAPTRNEQFF.

This chain connects TRBV20-1 to TRBJ1-3; checking the TCRdb D call of TRBD1 is not possible without DNA. The CDR3 is made up of 16 amino acids. Germline-derived CDR1 and CDR2 are DFQATT and SNEGSKA (reference sequence). This chain's CDR3 is CSARTRRSKFGNTIYF.

The V gene is TRBV27, the J gene TRBJ2-5; TCRdb selects TRBD2, and the lack of DNA leaves this call unchecked. The CDR3 totals 15 residues. Germline assignment: CDR1 MNHEY and CDR2 SMNVEV (reference sequence). Here the CDR3 reads CASALETSGQETQYF.

The rearrangement links TRBV29-1 to TRBJ2-7; TCRdb proposes TRBD1, but this gene call is untestable without DNA. The CDR3 loop spans 12 amino acids. Per the germline V gene, CDR1 is SQVTM and CDR2 is ANQGSEA. The CDR3 sequence is CSVEGPGAEQYF.

The chain has TRBV6-2 or TRBV6-3 and TRBJ1-3. This CDR3 is built from 15 residues. CDR1 is MNHEY, CDR2 SVGEGT, per germline. This CDR3 reads CASTSILNSGNTIYF.

The gene calls are TRBV4-1 and TRBJ2-7. Germline V gene data show CDR1 as MGHRA and CDR2 as YSYEKL. The CDR3 length is 13 residues. This CDR3 is CASSQGRVYEQYF.

The chain carries TRBV19 and TRBJ2-6; TCRdb's D call of TRBD1 is untestable without DNA. Germline assignment: CDR1 LNHDA and CDR2 SQIVND (reference sequence). This CDR3 contains 16 residues. The CDR3 reads CASSPGHRSGANVLTF. The variable domain in full, completed from reference TRBV19 and TRBJ2-6, reads DGGITQSPKYLFRKEGQNVTLSCEQNLNHDAMYWYRQDPGQGLRLIYYSQIVNDFQKGDIAEGYSVSREKKESFPLTVTSAQKNPTAFYLCASSPGHRSGANVLTFGAGSRLTVL.

The V and J genes are TRBV30 and TRBJ1-1; without DNA, the TCRdb call of TRBD1 cannot be checked. CDR3 length: 11 amino acids. The germline gives CDR1 GTSNPN, CDR2 SVGIG (reference sequence). The CDR3 sequence is CGQGTNTEAFF.

The chain recombines TRBV11-2 with TRBJ2-7; absent DNA, TCRdb's TRBD1 call cannot be checked. The CDR3 sequence is 15 residues long. Germline V gives CDR1 SGHAT, CDR2 FQNNGV. CDR3: CASSNRDSGAYEQYF. The complete variable domain, with remaining parts taken from reference TRBV11-2 and TRBJ2-7, reads EAGVAQSPRYKIIEKRQSVAFWCNPISGHATLYWYQQILGQGPKLLIQFQNNGVVDDSQLPKDRFSAERLKGVDSTLKIQPAKLEDSAVYLCASSNRDSGAYEQYFGPGTRLTVT.

V and J are TRBV5-1 and TRBJ2-1; as DNA is missing, the TRBD1 call by TCRdb cannot be tested. CDR1 and CDR2 from the germline V gene are SGHRS and YFSETQ. The CDR3 is made up of 15 amino acids. This chain's CDR3 is CASSPPGQTYNEQFF. Looking up the rest from reference TRBV5-1 and TRBJ2-1 gives the full variable domain: KAGVTQTPRYLIKTRGQQVTLSCSPISGHRSVSWYQQTPGQGLQFLFEYFSETQRNKGNFPGRFSGRQFSNSRSEMNVSTLELGDSALYLCASSPPGQTYNEQFFGPGTRLTVL.

This chain connects TRBV6-2 or TRBV6-3 to TRBJ2-3. This CDR3 has 17 residues. Germline V gene data show CDR1 as MNHEY and CDR2 as SVGEGT. CDR3 in amino acids: CASRPPQHEASTDTQYF.

The chain is built from TRBV25-1 and TRBJ2-1. Germline loops: CDR1 MGHDK, CDR2 SYGVNS. CDR3 size: 15 residues. CDR3 region: CASSESGGSYNEQFF.

This chain connects TRBV11-3 to TRBJ1-1. CDR3 length: 14 amino acids. CDR1 and CDR2 from the germline V gene are SGHNT and YENEEA. The CDR3 protein is CASSLLGGDTEAFF. Full variable domain (remainder filled in from reference TRBV11-3 and TRBJ1-1): EAGVVQSPRYKIIEKKQPVAFWCNPISGHNTLYWYLQNLGQGPELLIRYENEEAVDDSQLPKDRFSAERLKGVDSTLKIQPAELGDSAVYLCASSLLGGDTEAFFGQGTRLTVV.

The chain combines TRBV5-6 with TRBJ2-7; TCRdb calls TRBD2, which cannot be checked without DNA. CDR1 and CDR2 from the germline V gene are SGHDT and YYEEEE. The length of the CDR3 is 17 residues. The CDR3 protein is CASSPGLAGGSSYEQYF.

The rearrangement joins TRBV28 to TRBJ1-5; TCRdb lists TRBD1, though no DNA is available to test this call. Germline CDR1 MDHEN, CDR2 SYDVKM. This CDR3 comprises 15 residues. CDR3 residues: CASSLWEGGNQPQHF. Using reference TRBV28 and TRBJ1-5 for the parts outside the CDR3, the full variable domain is DVKVTQSSRYLVKRTGEKVFLECVQDMDHENMFWYRQDPGLGLRLIYFSYDVKMKEKGDIPEGYSVSREKKERFSLILESASTNQTSMYLCASSLWEGGNQPQHFGDGTRLSIL.